This T cell receptor beta chain appears in the sequencing data of a study of T cells in Graves' hyperthyroidism and ophthalmopathy. In this sample, this clonotype turned up many times. Germline-derived CDR1 and CDR2 are SGHRS and YFSETQ. CDR3 length equals 15 residues. The V and J ends lost 4 bases and 1 base, in that order; junction bases with no gene match: 4. Template material for amplifying TCR beta CDR3 regions consisted of RNA transcripts. HTBI primers were used for first-round RT-PCR of the TCR CDR3. TCRdb used MiXCR to reprocess the multiplex PCR reads, holding one entry per CDR3 protein. The sample has about 380,000 distinct CDR3 sequences, around 20% seen once.

The genes are TRBV5-1 and TRBJ2-7; 11 bases align to TRBD2. What was sequenced was blood. The sequence was collected from a man between 18 and 29 years old with Graves' ophthalmopathy. The CDR3 here is CASSHPSGGSYEQYF. The CDR3 DNA sequence: TGCGCCAGCAGCCACCCTAGCGGGGGGTCCTACGAGCAGTACTTC. Supplemented by reference TRBV5-1 and TRBJ2-7, the full variable domain reads KAGVTQTPRYLIKTRGQQVTLSCSPISGHRSVSWYQQTPGQGLQFLFEYFSETQRNKGNFPGRFSGRQFSNSRSEMNVSTLELGDSALYLCASSHPSGGSYEQYFGPGTRLTVT.